Given below is one T cell receptor beta chain in context. Method: immunoSEQ multiplex PCR; TCRdb's copy keeps in-frame clones and lacks some. Here the sample spans 100,000 to 150,000 clones, around nine tenths being singletons. V shed 4 bases, J shed 5 bases, and the junction held 3 bases outside the gene matches. The CDR3 consists of 16 residues. Germline values: CDR1 SGHRS, CDR2 YFSETQ. This record belongs to a study of blood T cell repertoires in COVID-19. For the study at large: From the United States, Italy and Spain came samples of acute and convalescent COVID-19. T cells, B-cell-depleted T cells, or PBMCs supplied cDNA or gDNA.

This chain uses TRBV5-1 with TRBJ2-2; 15 bases are shared with TRBD2. The specimen was peripheral blood. The TCR comes from a woman aged 70 to 79 with COVID-19, enrolled during active disease. The CDR3 spells CASSPGLAGGTGELFF. For the CDR3, the DNA is TGCGCCAGCAGCCCCGGACTAGCGGGGGGGACCGGGGAGCTGTTTTTT.